This T cell receptor (beta chain) emerged from a study of PD-L1 blockade in urothelial cancer (dated by TCRdb to 2016 to 2017). Regarding the complete study: Therapy was started at some point between 2013 and 2015 for all patients, and atezolizumab 1,200 mg was administered intravenously every 3 weeks. Durable clinical benefit meant progression-free survival longer than 6 months, and TCR features were also tested against progression-free and overall survival. An ECOG performance status of 0 or 1 was recorded for the patients, and 0 to 3 prior chemotherapy regimens had been received by the patients. Pretreatment tumor samples, along with matched peripheral blood collected serially before and after atezolizumab treatment, underwent TCR sequencing. Pretreatment blood TCR-seq was available for fewer than 30 patients, at least one posttreatment blood collection was obtained for approximately 25 patients, and tumor TCR-seq was available for approximately 25 patients. About 85% of the 29 patients were males with bladder-origin urothelial cancer, and about 65% of the 29 reported a prior smoking history. Blood samples gave a median of about 140,000 T cells and 80,000 to 95,000 unique TCRs, with a median clonality of approximately 0.078. Blood samples were analyzed at two time points: 3 weeks after treatment start (second dose) and 6 weeks after treatment start. Fewer than ten patients reached durable clinical benefit, while 15 to 20 patients did not. Whole exome sequencing and RNA sequencing of pretreatment tumors were performed alongside TCR sequencing in the same patients. The study, an exploratory multi-omic analysis, examined somatic, immune and clinical correlates of response to PD-L1 blockade with atezolizumab in urothelial cancer. What the authors observed across the whole study: Because the sample size was small (n of about 29) and many of the analyses were exploratory, the results are meant to be hypothesis-generating. Improved progression-free and overall survival was found to be associated with pretreatment peripheral blood TCR clonality below the median. Patients with durable benefit showed greater expansion of tumor-associated TCR clones in peripheral blood 3 weeks after starting treatment (n of about 20, p = 0.022).

Synthetic TCR analog templates were spiked into each PCR to estimate absolute template abundance from read counts. TCRbeta CDR3 regions were amplified from genomic DNA with bias-controlled V and J gene primers using the immunoSEQ assay. Sequencing of rearranged TCRbeta segments was performed at approximately 20X coverage. In the authors' own workflow: Clustering was used to correct sequencing errors, and CDR3s were annotated against IMGT to assign V, D and J genes. Out-of-frame and stop-codon sequences were excluded, and only productive TCRbeta rearrangements were used in downstream analyses. Clonality was computed as one minus Shannon entropy normalized by the log of the number of unique productive sequences. Clones differing between time points or between blood and tumor were identified by Fisher's exact test with Benjamini-Hochberg correction at adjusted p below 0.01. This is the immuneACCESS table as TCRdb keeps it, with only in-frame sequences that have V and J called. A part of the clones is gone; compared with another copy, unresolved V genes explain less than half, and the rest is unexplained. That table supplies the V and J calls and clone size; D and trimming were determined from the DNA. Present in this sample are roughly 49,000 clones, roughly 85% of which were seen just once. The biggest ten clones account for roughly 8.2% of the sample.

For this clone: Its recognized antigen is unknown. No base quality values were provided; no much bigger clone lies one nucleotide off.

The cohort included some 30 patients with locally advanced or metastatic urothelial carcinoma who were treated at Memorial Sloan Kettering on a trial protocol. Peripheral blood mononuclear cells were collected from each patient pretreatment and during treatment, giving between 1 and 8 total time points per patient. The Qiagen DNeasy Blood extraction kit was used to purify genomic DNA from total PBMCs and from tumor samples. PBMCs were collected pretreatment and during treatment, and were isolated and stored as previously described. This sequence originates from a man between 60 and 70 years old with urothelial cancer. The sequencing used PBMCs, collected around atezolizumab (anti-PD-L1) treatment.

The sequenced DNA: TGTGCCATCAGTGGGACAGTGAACACCGGGGAGCTGTTTTTT. It is translated as CAISGTVNTGELFF. Recombination connected TRBV10-3 to TRBJ2-2; TRBD1 is a weak D gene call, 6 bases matching. The CDR3 goes from the cysteine to the phenylalanine over 14 residues. Here the CDR3 DNA is all that survives: 42 bases in frame from base 1. In the germline V gene, CDR1 corresponds to ENHRY and CDR2 to SYGVKD. The junction carries 7 bases between V and J, which are trimmed by 4 bases and 1 base respectively.